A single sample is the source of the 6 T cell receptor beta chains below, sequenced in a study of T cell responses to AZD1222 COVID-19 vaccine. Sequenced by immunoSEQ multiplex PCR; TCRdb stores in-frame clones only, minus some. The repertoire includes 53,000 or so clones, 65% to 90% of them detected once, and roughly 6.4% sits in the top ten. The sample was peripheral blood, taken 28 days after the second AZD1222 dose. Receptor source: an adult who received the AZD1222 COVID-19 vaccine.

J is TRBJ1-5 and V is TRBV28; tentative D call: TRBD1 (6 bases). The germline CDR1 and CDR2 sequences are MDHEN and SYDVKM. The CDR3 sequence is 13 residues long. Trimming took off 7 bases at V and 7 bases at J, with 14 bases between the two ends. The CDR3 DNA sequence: TGTGCCAGCAAAGCTGGGGGGCTACAGCCCCAGCATTTT. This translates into CASKAGGLQPQHF.

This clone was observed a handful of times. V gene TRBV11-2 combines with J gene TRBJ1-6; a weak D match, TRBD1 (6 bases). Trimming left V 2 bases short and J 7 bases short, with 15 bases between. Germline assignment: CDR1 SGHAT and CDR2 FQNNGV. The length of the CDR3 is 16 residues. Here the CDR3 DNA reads TGTGCCAGCAGCTTAAATGTTCAGGGGATCAATTCACCCCTCCACTTT. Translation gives CASSLNVQGINSPLHF.

The CDR3 loop is CASSVGTGPGNTIYF. CDR3 bases: TGTGCCAGCAGCGTAGGAACAGGGCCTGGAAACACCATATATTTT. This sequence joins TRBV9 and TRBJ1-3, with a possible D match to TRBD1 (6 bases). This CDR3 contains 15 residues. Germline assignment: CDR1 SGDLS and CDR2 YYNGEE. Trimming took off 0 bases at V and 2 bases at J, with 9 bases between the two ends.

The CDR3 here is CASSLGGQPGEKLFF. CDR3 nucleotide sequence: TGTGCCAGCAGCTTAGGAGGCCAACCCGGGGAAAAACTGTTTTTT. The chain links TRBV7-2 to TRBJ1-4; no firm D call. The CDR3 consists of 15 residues. Trimming took off 1 base at V and 8 bases at J, with 14 bases between the two ends. Looked up from germline, CDR1 is SGHTA and CDR2 is FQGNSA.

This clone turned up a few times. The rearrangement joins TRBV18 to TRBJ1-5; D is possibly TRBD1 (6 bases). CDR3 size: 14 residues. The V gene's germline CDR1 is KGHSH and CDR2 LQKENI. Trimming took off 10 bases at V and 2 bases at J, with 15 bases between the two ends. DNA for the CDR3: TGTGCCAACCTCATACCAGGGGGCAATCAGCCCCAGCATTTT. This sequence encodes CANLIPGGNQPQHF.

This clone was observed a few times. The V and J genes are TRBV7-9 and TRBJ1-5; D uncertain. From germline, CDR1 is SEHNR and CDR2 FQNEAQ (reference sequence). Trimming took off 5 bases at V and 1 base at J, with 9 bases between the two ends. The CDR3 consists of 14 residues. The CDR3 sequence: CASSIRGSNQPQHF. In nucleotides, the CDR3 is TGTGCCAGCAGCATCCGAGGGAGCAATCAGCCCCAGCATTTT.